This entry describes one TCR beta chain. The antigen remains undetermined. These data originate in a study of shared clonotypes between healthy human individuals. Study in general: The plates for each donor numbered three CD4 naive, three CD4 memory, two CD8 naive and one CD8 memory.

Across several immunoSEQ plates, the genomic DNA of each subset was split evenly. Generated by immunoSEQ multiplex PCR, the TCRdb table keeps only in-frame clones and is missing some. Altogether 100,000 or so clones are present, 55% to 70% being singletons, with the ten largest covering 24%. Per the germline V gene, CDR1 is MNHNS and CDR2 is SASEGT. V lost 1 base and J 8 bases, leaving 5 bases between the germline ends. This CDR3 has 11 residues. General study points: Naive subsets typically showed greater estimated richness than memory subsets.

The sequenced sample was memory CD8+ T cells sorted from blood. Sample subset: CD45RO+ cells pooled with CCR7-negative TemRA cells. The chain recombines TRBV6-1 with TRBJ1-2; D is undetermined. The clonotype originates from a woman in her twenties or thirties in good health. The CDR3 reads CASSEGNGYTF. The CDR3 DNA sequence: TGTGCCAGCAGTGAAGGGAACGGCTACACCTTC.